Each of the 29 T cell receptor beta chains below was sequenced from the same sample in a study of early stage breast cancer tumors (dated by TCRdb to about 2017). The library was generated by the immunoSEQ multiplex PCR assay. This is the immuneACCESS table as TCRdb keeps it, with only in-frame sequences that have V and J called. A part of the clones is gone; compared with another copy, unresolved V genes explain less than half, and the rest is unexplained. The sample table lists some 35,000 clones, approximately 69% of them with a count of one. Under 7% of the sample goes to the ten largest clones. The sequencing input was blood. Receptor source: a person in their sixties with breast cancer.

This clone has more than one count but fewer than ten. In nucleotides, the CDR3 is TGTGCCACCAGCCGACTAGAGGAGAACACCGGGGAGCTGTTTTTT. Translation gives CATSRLEENTGELFF. The V and J genes are TRBV15 and TRBJ2-2, with D possibly being TRBD2 (6 bases). The germline gives CDR1 LNHNV, CDR2 YYDKDF (reference sequence). The CDR3 runs 15 residues. V lost 5 bases and J lost 1, with 11 bases in between.

This sequence joins TRBV6-5 and TRBJ1-2; D perhaps matches TRBD1 (5 bases). This CDR3 is 14 amino acids long. From germline, CDR1 is MNHEY and CDR2 SVGAGI. V shed 0 bases and J shed 2 bases, with 7 bases lying between them. This CDR3 is CASSYSQGNYGYTF. The CDR3 DNA is TGTGCCAGCAGTTACTCGCAGGGCAACTATGGCTACACCTTC.

The genes are TRBV19 and TRBJ1-2; tentatively, D is TRBD1 (5 bases). Germline CDR1 and CDR2: LNHDA and SQIVND (reference sequence). The CDR3 is 13 residues long. Trimming cost V 6 bases and J 10 bases, with 18 bases left between them. CDR3 nucleotide sequence: TGTGCCAGTAGAAATATGGCAGGGTGGACCTACACCTTC. It yields the protein CASRNMAGWTYTF.

This clone was seen a single time. The chain links TRBV5-1 to TRBJ2-6; D is perhaps TRBD1 (5 bases). This CDR3 spans 14 amino acids. Germline assignment: CDR1 SGHRS and CDR2 YFSETQ. V shed 7 bases and J shed 0 bases, with 8 bases lying between them. The CDR3 protein is CASQGYSGANVLTF. The CDR3 DNA is TGCGCCAGCCAGGGCTACTCTGGGGCCAACGTCCTGACTTTC.

The sample holds a few counts of this clone. The rearrangement links TRBV9 to TRBJ1-4; D is undetermined. This CDR3 is 15 amino acids long. Trimming cost V 2 bases and J 0 bases, with 8 bases left between them. Per germline, CDR1 SGDLS and CDR2 YYNGEE. CDR3 bases: TGTGCCAGCAGCGTTGACGGAACAACTAATGAAAAACTGTTTTTT. Protein product: CASSVDGTTNEKLFF. Using reference TRBV9 and TRBJ1-4 for the parts outside the CDR3, the full variable domain is DSGVTQTPKHLITATGQRVTLRCSPRSGDLSVYWYQQSLDQGLQFLIQYYNGEERAKGNILERFSAQQFPDLHSELNLSSLELGDSALYFCASSVDGTTNEKLFFGSGTQLSVL.

The gene calls are TRBV10-3 and TRBJ2-7, with 9 positions matching TRBD2. This CDR3 comprises 15 residues. CDR1 and CDR2 (germline): ENHRY, SYGVKD. The V and J ends lost 4 bases and 3 bases, in that order; junction bases with no gene match: 7. For the CDR3, the DNA is TGTGCCATCAGTGGATGGGCGGGAGGGGGCTACGAGCAGTACTTC. Residues: CAISGWAGGGYEQYF.

J is TRBJ1-1 and V is TRBV6-1; D may be TRBD1 (5 bases). V lost 4 bases and J lost 5, with 11 bases in between. Germline assignment: CDR1 MNHNS and CDR2 SASEGT. The CDR3 runs 13 residues. The CDR3 is CASSGKGKTEAFF. For the CDR3, the DNA is TGTGCCAGCAGTGGCAAGGGGAAGACTGAAGCTTTCTTT.

This clone appeared a single time. This chain links TRBV19 with TRBJ1-5; the D is unclear. CDR3 size: 18 residues. Germline values: CDR1 LNHDA, CDR2 SQIVND (reference sequence). Trimming stripped 4 bases from V and 5 bases from J, with 24 bases between. The CDR3 sequence is CASSRARSFGSLDQPQHF. CDR3 coding DNA: TGTGCCAGTAGTAGGGCCCGCTCATTTGGGTCGCTGGATCAGCCCCAGCATTTT.

The chain is built from TRBV5-1 and TRBJ2-3; D possibly matches TRBD1 or TRBD2 (5 bases each). The V end lost 0 bases, the J end lost 1 base, and 18 bases lay between the germline ends. The CDR3 contains 18 residues. CDR1 is SGHRS and CDR2 is YFSETQ in the germline V gene. CDR3 in amino acids: CASSLGRGSGVGTDTQYF. The CDR3 DNA follows: TGCGCCAGCAGCTTGGGAAGGGGCAGCGGAGTAGGCACAGATACGCAGTATTTT.

V usage is TRBV19 and J usage is TRBJ1-6, with D unclear. The CDR3 covers 21 residues. Germline loops: CDR1 LNHDA, CDR2 SQIVND (reference sequence). V was trimmed by 5 bases and J by 7 bases, leaving 33 bases between them. CDR3: CASSPPYDIWPQSPMNSPLHF. The CDR3 nucleotides are TGTGCCAGTAGTCCCCCATATGACATCTGGCCACAGTCCCCGATGAATTCACCCCTCCACTTT.

The J gene is TRBJ1-6, the V gene TRBV5-8; D might be TRBD1 (5 bases). Germline CDR1 is SGHTS and CDR2 is YDEGEE. V lost 7 bases and J 10 bases, leaving 15 bases between the germline ends. This CDR3 has 13 amino acids. The CDR3 nucleotides read TGTGCCAGCTGGGGCTCTCGGGGATCACCCCTCCACTTT. It specifies CASWGSRGSPLHF. The variable domain in full, completed from reference TRBV5-8 and TRBJ1-6, reads EAGVTQSPTHLIKTRGQQATLRCSPISGHTSVYWYQQALGLGLQFLLWYDEGEERNRGNFPPRFSGRQFPNYSSELNVNALELEDSALYLCASWGSRGSPLHFGNGTRLTVT.

V gene TRBV6-6 combines with J gene TRBJ1-5, with TRBD1 matching 8 bases. The CDR3 extends over 14 amino acids. In germline, CDR1 is MNHNY, CDR2 SVGAGI (reference sequence). Unmatched junction bases numbered 6, after V lost 7 bases and J lost 4 bases. CDR3 sequence reads: CASNDRGSNQPQHF. CDR3 DNA: TGTGCCAGCAACGACAGGGGCTCAAATCAGCCCCAGCATTTT.

The chain combines TRBV6-5 with TRBJ2-1; 13 bases align to TRBD2. Germline V lookup: CDR1 MNHEY, CDR2 SVGAGI. V shed 6 bases and J 10 bases; nucleotides not matched to a gene: 9. This CDR3 is 15 amino acids long. CDR3 DNA: TGTGCCAGCAGCCGCACTAGCGGGGGGGCCGGAGAGCAGTTCTTC. This sequence encodes CASSRTSGGAGEQFF.

The genes are TRBV28 and TRBJ1-2; the D gene is possibly TRBD1 (5 bases). Between the trimmed V and J ends, which lost 1 base and 10 bases, there was a span of 19 bases. The CDR3 contains 15 residues. Per the germline V gene, CDR1 is MDHEN and CDR2 is SYDVKM. CDR3 nucleotides: TGTGCCAGCAGTTTATCATTGGGGGGTCCGAGCGACTACACCTTC. Translating it yields CASSLSLGGPSDYTF.

The chain recombines TRBV7-9 with TRBJ2-1; a weak D match, TRBD1 (6 bases). V was pared by 6 bases and J by 1 base, with 10 bases between. The CDR3 contains 14 residues. Germline V gene sequence: CDR1 SEHNR, CDR2 FQNEAQ (reference sequence). Here the CDR3 reads CASSPGASYNEQFF. In DNA form, the CDR3 reads TGTGCCAGCAGTCCAGGGGCATCCTACAATGAGCAGTTCTTC. The whole variable domain, filled in from reference TRBV7-9 and TRBJ2-1, reads DTGVSQNPRHKITKRGQNVTFRCDPISEHNRLYWYRQTLGQGPEFLTYFQNEAQLEKSRLLSDRFSAERPKGSFSTLEIQRTEQGDSAMYLCASSPGASYNEQFFGPGTRLTVL.

The CDR3 region is CASSFLDREGKEQYF. CDR3 bases: TGTGCCAGCAGTTTCCTTGACAGGGAAGGGAAAGAGCAGTACTTC. The chain has TRBV28 and TRBJ2-7, with 7 bases fitting TRBD1. The junction had 12 bases not matched to a gene; V was cut back by 3 bases and J by 7 bases. The CDR3 has 15 amino acids. The germline CDR1 and CDR2 sequences are MDHEN and SYDVKM.

In nucleotides, the CDR3 is TGTGCCAGTAGTCCCGGGACGGCTTACGAGCAGTACTTC. Residues: CASSPGTAYEQYF. The chain carries TRBV19 and TRBJ2-7, with D perhaps matching TRBD1 or TRBD2 (5 bases each). The CDR3 has 13 amino acids. The ends were cut back, 5 bases at V and 4 bases at J, with 12 bases in the middle. Germline V gene data show CDR1 as LNHDA and CDR2 as SQIVND (reference sequence).

The chain couples TRBV30 to TRBJ1-4; D call uncertain. Germline CDR1 is GTSNPN and CDR2 is SVGIG (reference sequence). Trimming stripped 0 bases from V and 0 bases from J, with 17 bases between. The CDR3 length is 18 residues. CDR3 DNA sequence: TGTGCCTGGAGTGTACCTGTCGGGGAGATGGCAACTAATGAAAAACTGTTTTTT. It codes for CAWSVPVGEMATNEKLFF.

The rearrangement links TRBV10-3 to TRBJ1-5; no clear D. The CDR3 is made up of 14 amino acids. The germline gives CDR1 ENHRY, CDR2 SYGVKD. V shed 0 bases and J shed 4 bases, with 7 bases lying between them. CDR3 sequence (DNA): TGTGCCATCAGTGAGTCGATTAGGAATCAGCCCCAGCATTTT. It encodes CAISESIRNQPQHF.

For this clone: The sample contains more than one DNA sequence encoding this CDR3. The rearrangement uses TRBV18 and TRBJ1-2; D is possibly TRBD1 (6 bases). The CDR3 totals 14 residues. Germline CDR1 and CDR2: KGHSH and LQKENI. V lost 3 bases and J 2 bases, leaving 10 bases between the germline ends. CDR3 sequence: CASSPRTENYGYTF. The CDR3 DNA reads TGTGCCAGCTCACCTCGGACAGAGAACTATGGCTACACCTTC.

The chain recombines TRBV5-1 with TRBJ2-4; tentative D call: TRBD1 (6 bases). CDR3 size: 13 residues. Germline V gene lookup returns CDR1 SGHRS and CDR2 YFSETQ. The ends were cut back, 9 bases at V and 6 bases at J, with 16 bases in the middle. This CDR3 is CATSRGYGNIQYF. CDR3 sequence (DNA): TGCGCCACCTCTAGGGGGTATGGAAACATTCAGTACTTC.

This clone came up a few times. The chain uses TRBV28 and TRBJ1-1, with 8 positions matching TRBD1. V was clipped by 6 bases and J by 1 base; unmatched bases: 10. CDR3 length equals 16 residues. The V gene's germline CDR1 is MDHEN and CDR2 SYDVKM. As DNA, the CDR3 is TGTGCCAGCAGCCTAGGGGACAGGAGAAAGAACACTGAAGCTTTCTTT. Translated, it gives CASSLGDRRKNTEAFF.

This chain uses TRBV2 with TRBJ1-1; no definite D call. Trimming removed 7 bases from V and 0 bases from J, with 9 bases in between. CDR3 length: 13 amino acids. Germline V gene data show CDR1 as SNHLY and CDR2 as FYNNEI. In DNA form, the CDR3 reads TGTGCCAGCATTTCTGTGATGAACACTGAAGCTTTCTTT. It codes for CASISVMNTEAFF.

This clone has only one observation. The chain has TRBV2 and TRBJ1-4; D is undetermined. There are 13 residues in the CDR3. V was cut by 6 bases and J by 4 bases, with 9 bases left in between. Per the germline V gene, CDR1 is SNHLY and CDR2 is FYNNEI. CDR3: CASRGGYNEKLFF. Written as DNA, the CDR3 is TGTGCCAGCAGGGGCGGTTATAATGAAAAACTGTTTTTT. The full variable domain, in which reference TRBV2 and TRBJ1-4 provide the parts outside the CDR3, is EPEVTQTPSHQVTQMGQEVILRCVPISNHLYFYWYRQILGQKVEFLVSFYNNEISEKSEIFDDQFSVERPDGSNFTLKIRSTKLEDSAMYFCASRGGYNEKLFFGSGTQLSVL.

The V call is TRBV7-2, the J call TRBJ2-5, with 8 nucleotides matching TRBD2. Trimming cost V 1 base and J 6 bases; bases outside gene matches: 7. The germline V gene encodes CDR1 SGHTA and CDR2 FQGNSA. CDR3 length: 15 amino acids. CDR3 loop: CASSLDSGAIKTQYF. CDR3 sequence (DNA): TGTGCCAGCAGCTTAGATAGCGGGGCGATAAAGACCCAGTACTTC.

V gene TRBV5-6 combines with J gene TRBJ2-3; 8 bases fit TRBD1. The ends lost 5 bases at V and 2 bases at J; junction bases unmatched: 4. Germline CDR1 SGHDT, CDR2 YYEEEE. The CDR3 has 14 amino acids. CDR3 nucleotide sequence: TGTGCCAGCAGGGGGACAGGCCCCACAGATACGCAGTATTTT. Encoded protein: CASRGTGPTDTQYF.

The rearrangement joins TRBV7-2 to TRBJ1-5; 7 bases match TRBD1. The germline gives CDR1 SGHTA, CDR2 FQGNSA. This CDR3 is 15 amino acids long. Trimming cost V 6 bases and J 4 bases; bases outside gene matches: 9. In DNA, the CDR3 is TGTGCCAGCAGTCAAGGCAGGGGGGGAAATCAGCCCCAGCATTTT. This gives the protein CASSQGRGGNQPQHF.

A few counts support this clone. The V gene is TRBV13, the J gene TRBJ1-2; 8 positions agree with TRBD1. The V gene's germline CDR1 is PRHDT and CDR2 FYEKMQ (reference sequence). Germline trimming cut 5 bases from V and 6 bases from J; bases unmatched to any gene: 11. This CDR3 region has 15 residues. The CDR3: CASSPRDRRGHGYTF. CDR3 bases: TGTGCCAGCAGCCCTAGGGACAGGAGAGGGCATGGCTACACCTTC.

This rearrangement joins TRBV19 to TRBJ2-4; 7 bases map to TRBD1. Germline values: CDR1 LNHDA, CDR2 SQIVND (reference sequence). CDR3 length equals 15 residues. Trimming at V came to 3 bases and at J to 1 base, leaving 3 bases not matched to a gene. In DNA form, the CDR3 reads TGTGCCAGTAGTATGACAGGGATTGCCAAAAACATTCAGTACTTC. This codes for CASSMTGIAKNIQYF.